These 2 T cell receptor beta chains came from one sample sequenced in a study of T cells in Graves' hyperthyroidism and ophthalmopathy. Amplification targeted TCR beta CDR3 regions from RNA transcripts. HTBI primers drove first-round RT-PCR of the TCR CDR3. TCRdb processed the multiplex PCR reads anew with MiXCR; each CDR3 protein has one entry. This repertoire shows over 650,000 distinct CDR3 sequences, 45% found once; its top ten account for more than 7%. Material for sequencing was peripheral blood or thyroid tissue (not recorded which). The receptors here all came from an adult man with Graves' disease, either hyperthyroidism or ophthalmopathy (not recorded which).

This clonotype was picked up many times. V is TRBV10-2 and J is TRBJ1-1; D possibly corresponds to TRBD1 (6 bases). The germline V gene has CDR1 WSHSY and CDR2 SAAADI. The V and J ends lost 9 bases and 2 bases respectively, with 16 bases between them. The CDR3 length is 14 residues. The CDR3 spells CASTPGQANTEAFF. The CDR3 nucleotides read TGCGCCAGTACACCGGGACAAGCTAACACTGAAGCTTTCTTT.

A remark on this clonotype: At one boundary the junction diverges from the germline segment, which might be a read error. V gene TRBV7-8 combines with J gene TRBJ2-7; 9 bases match TRBD2. The CDR3 contains 16 residues. Germline V gene lookup returns CDR1 SGHVS and CDR2 FQNEAQ. CDR3 DNA: TGCGCCAGCAGCCCCCCTCTGGTAGCGGGAGTATGGGAGCAGTACTTC. Amino acid sequence: CASSPPLVAGVWEQYF.